A selection of T cell receptor beta chains follows, all from one sample in a study of T cell repertoires in aging, cancer and after chemotherapy. One entry per CDR3 protein, called by TCRdb with MiXCR from the multiplex PCR reads. The top ten clones hold approximately 7.3% of a sample with about 11,000 distinct CDR3 sequences, roughly two fifths of them seen once. Sequencing was done on a sample of blood. The source is a human donor in good health. Both conserved end residues are part of each CDR3. A D gene is named only where the DNA matches it firmly. Where a row states a size, it is once, few, many or the class of an expanded clone; other rows omit it.

d_gene	abundance	v_gene	j_gene	CDR3nt	CDR3aa
NA	NA	TRBV6-5	TRBJ2-1	TGTGCCAGCAGTCAGATCGTGGGGGACCCCTGGAATGAGCAGTTCTTC	CASSQIVGDPWNEQFF
NA	few	TRBV28	TRBJ2-1	TGTGCCAGCACCGCGGATGATGAGCAGTTCTTC	CASTADDEQFF
TRBD1	few	TRBV20-1	TRBJ1-2	TGCAGTGCGACTCCCCCGGGACAGGGTGACTATGGCTACACCTTC	CSATPPGQGDYGYTF
TRBD1	NA	TRBV5-1	TRBJ1-2	TGCGCCAGCAGCCACCGGACAGGGGCCGACGGCTACACCTTC	CASSHRTGADGYTF
NA	NA	TRBV6-1	TRBJ1-6	TGTGCCAGCAGTGAAGCTCTAAGGGGTAGTTCACCCCTCCACTTT	CASSEALRGSSPLHF
NA	NA	TRBV4-1	TRBJ2-3	TGCGCCAGCAGCCAAGGAGGCTTAGATACGCAGTATTTT	CASSQGGLDTQYF
TRBD2	NA	TRBV19	TRBJ2-3	TGTGCCAGCAGCCCGAGCGGGGGCAAGCTGTATTTT	CASSPSGGKLYF
NA	NA	TRBV7-2	TRBJ2-3	TGTGCCAGCAGCTCACCGGGCGGAATAGCGTACCCCACAGATACGCAGTATTTT	CASSSPGGIAYPTDTQYF
NA	NA	TRBV4-1	TRBJ2-7	TGCGCCAGCAGCCAAGATGAGACGGAAAGCTCCTACGAGCAGTACTTC	CASSQDETESSYEQYF
TRBD2	NA	TRBV29-1	TRBJ2-2	TGCAGCGCTGGACTAGCGGGAGTGACCGGGGAGCTGTTTTTT	CSAGLAGVTGELFF
NA	once	TRBV5-8	TRBJ2-2	TGTGCCAGCAGCTTGTGGGTGGACACCGGGGAGCTGTTTTTT	CASSLWVDTGELFF
NA	few	TRBV30	TRBJ1-5	TGTGCCTGGAGTGCGGGCTATCAGCCCCAGCATTTT	CAWSAGYQPQHF
TRBD1	few	TRBV5-1	TRBJ1-2	TGCGCCAGCAGCCGAGACAGGGGGGTTATCTATGGCTACACCTTC	CASSRDRGVIYGYTF
NA	NA	TRBV5-5	TRBJ2-3	TGTGCCAGCACCATCTCCGTGGGCAGACTAGAGGGCACAGATACGCAGTATTTT	CASTISVGRLEGTDTQYF
NA	few	TRBV21-1	TRBJ1-5	TGTGCCAGCAGCTTGATTCAGCCCCAGCATTTT	CASSLIQPQHF
TRBD2	NA	TRBV7-3	TRBJ2-1	TGTGCCAGCAGCCCCCGGGCGGGCGGGGGCTCCTACAATGAGCAGTTCTTC	CASSPRAGGGSYNEQFF
NA	NA	TRBV30	TRBJ1-3	TGTGCCTGGAGTAACAGCCGCTCTGGAAACACCATATATTTT	CAWSNSRSGNTIYF
NA	NA	TRBV12-3/TRBV12-4	TRBJ1-3	TGTGCCAGCAGCATGGTTTTGCCCGGAAACACCATATATTTT	CASSMVLPGNTIYF
TRBD2	few	TRBV7-2	TRBJ2-1	TGTGCCAGCAGCCCAATAGCGGGAGTCAATGAGCAGTTCTTC	CASSPIAGVNEQFF
NA	NA	TRBV28	TRBJ1-2	TGTGCCAGCAGTTTACCCGCAGGGATGAGTAACTATGGCTACACCTTC	CASSLPAGMSNYGYTF
NA	once	TRBV30	TRBJ1-3	TGTGCCTGGAGTGCCTTGATGGGGCCCGAAAACACCATATATTTT	CAWSALMGPENTIYF
TRBD1	NA	TRBV19	TRBJ2-7	TGTGCCAGTAGTCCGGGACAGGTCTGGGAGCAGTACTTC	CASSPGQVWEQYF
TRBD1	few	TRBV20-1	TRBJ1-5	TGCAGTGCTAGGCCCGGGACAGGGCTTAGCAATCAGCCCCAGCATTTT	CSARPGTGLSNQPQHF
NA	NA	TRBV6-5	TRBJ1-1	TGTGCCAGCAGTTACGGGGAGCAAGATTACCAGAACACTGAAGCTTTCTTT	CASSYGEQDYQNTEAFF
TRBD2	NA	TRBV11-2	TRBJ2-5	TGTGCCAGCAGCCCCCGGGTTAGCGGGAGATTACAAGAGACCCAGTACTTC	CASSPRVSGRLQETQYF
NA	NA	TRBV4-2	TRBJ2-2	TGTGCCAGCAGCCAAGGGCTAGCCGGGGAGCTGTTTTTT	CASSQGLAGELFF
NA	NA	TRBV15	TRBJ2-7	TGTGCCACCTCGACAGGTGTCCGTTCTAACGAGCAGTACTTC	CATSTGVRSNEQYF
TRBD2	NA	TRBV19	TRBJ2-3	TGTGCCACCTCCCGACTAGCGGGAGCTGTAGATACGCAGTATTTT	CATSRLAGAVDTQYF
NA	few	TRBV30	TRBJ2-5	TGTGCCTGGAGTGGTCAGATAGGTTACCGAGAGACCCAGTACTTC	CAWSGQIGYRETQYF
NA	NA	TRBV27	TRBJ2-1	TGTGCCAGCAGTCCGTCAACCGGGTACAATGAGCAGTTCTTC	CASSPSTGYNEQFF
NA	few	TRBV5-1	TRBJ2-7	TGTGCCAGCAGCTCGGCAGACCCTTACGAGCAGTACTTC	CASSSADPYEQYF
NA	NA	TRBV2	TRBJ1-2	TGTGCCAGCAGCTTAAGGTGGGGAAAGGACGGCTACACCTTC	CASSLRWGKDGYTF
TRBD1	NA	TRBV9	TRBJ2-1	TGTGCCAGCAGCGTAGATATTAGGGACAGGGAAATCAATGAGCAGTTCTTC	CASSVDIRDREINEQFF
NA	NA	TRBV28	TRBJ1-5	TGTGCCAGCAGACCCCCGGGAAACAATCAGCCCCAGCATTTT	CASRPPGNNQPQHF
NA	few	TRBV12-3/TRBV12-4	TRBJ2-1	TGTGCCAGCAGTTTAGGACAGCTGGACAATGAGCAGTTCTTC	CASSLGQLDNEQFF
NA	NA	TRBV12-3/TRBV12-4	TRBJ1-1	TGTGCCAGCAGTTACGGAGGGGGTTGGACTGAAGCTTTCTTT	CASSYGGGWTEAFF
NA	NA	TRBV28	TRBJ1-5	TGTGCCAGCAGTTTGTCTACAGGAGGACGTCAGCCCCAGCATTTT	CASSLSTGGRQPQHF
NA	few	TRBV5-6	TRBJ2-5	TGTGCCAGCAGCCCTTACAGGGCCAGGGAGACCCAGTACTTC	CASSPYRARETQYF
NA	NA	TRBV19	TRBJ1-5	TGTGCCACTGAAGGATACTCCCAGCATTTT	CATEGYSQHF
NA	NA	TRBV14	TRBJ2-5	TGTGCCAGCAGCCATCCCTCGGGGACCCAGTACTTC	CASSHPSGTQYF
TRBD1	few	TRBV15	TRBJ1-2	TGTGCCACCAGCAGAAAGAGGACAGGGTATAACAGCTACACCTTC	CATSRKRTGYNSYTF
NA	few	TRBV20-1	TRBJ1-5	TGCAGTGCTGGGGATAGCAATCAGCCCCAGCATTTT	CSAGDSNQPQHF
NA	once	TRBV19	TRBJ2-5	TGTGCCAGTAGTATAGAGGGTGGGGAGACCCAGTACTTC	CASSIEGGETQYF
TRBD1	few	TRBV12-3/TRBV12-4	TRBJ1-3	TGTGCCAGCACCGGACAGGCCGGAAACACCATATATTTT	CASTGQAGNTIYF
TRBD1	once	TRBV20-1	TRBJ2-2	TGCAGTGCTCCGAAGTCCCGGACAGGAGGTGTCGGGGAGCTGTTTTTT	CSAPKSRTGGVGELFF
TRBD1	NA	TRBV7-2	TRBJ2-3	TGTGCCAGCAGCTTAGTTAGGACAGGCGTAGATACGCAGTATTTT	CASSLVRTGVDTQYF
NA	few	TRBV11-2	TRBJ1-2	TGTGCCAGCAGCTTGTCAGGGTCGTATGGCTACACCTTC	CASSLSGSYGYTF
NA	NA	TRBV11-1	TRBJ2-5	TGTGCCAGCAGTCCCCGGGACCAAGAGACCCAGTACTTC	CASSPRDQETQYF
TRBD1	NA	TRBV12-3/TRBV12-4	TRBJ2-7	TGTGCCAGCAGTATAGGGAGACAGGGGGTGGGGAACTACGAGCAGTACTTC	CASSIGRQGVGNYEQYF
NA	NA	TRBV6-2/TRBV6-3	TRBJ1-5	TGTGCCAGCAGGCAGGGCCATAGCAATCAGCCCCAGCATTTT	CASRQGHSNQPQHF
TRBD1	NA	TRBV30	TRBJ1-2	TGTGCCTGGAGTGTCCTCACAGGGGCCAAACCCCTACATGGCTACACCTTC	CAWSVLTGAKPLHGYTF
TRBD1	few	TRBV12-3/TRBV12-4	TRBJ2-7	TGTGCCAGCAGTACAGAACCGGGACAGGTATTCCACGAGCAGTACTTC	CASSTEPGQVFHEQYF
TRBD1	few	TRBV20-1	TRBJ1-5	TGCAGTGCTAGAGAACCCGGGACAGGGTATGGGCATTTT	CSAREPGTGYGHF
TRBD1	NA	TRBV24-1	TRBJ2-7	TGTGCCACCAGTGATTCGGGACAGAGGATCTACGAGCAGTACTTC	CATSDSGQRIYEQYF
TRBD1	NA	TRBV12-3/TRBV12-4	TRBJ1-1	TGTGCCAGCAGACAACAGGGGGTGAGGGATGAAGCTTTCTTT	CASRQQGVRDEAFF
NA	few	TRBV30	TRBJ1-2	TGTGCCTGGAGGAAACTAAGGGGTGGCTACACCTTC	CAWRKLRGGYTF
TRBD1	NA	TRBV20-1	TRBJ2-3	TGCAGTGCTTTTCACACGGGGCCAGGGGGAACAGATACGCAGTATTTT	CSAFHTGPGGTDTQYF
TRBD1	few	TRBV28	TRBJ1-4	TGTGCCAGCAGATCGACAGGGGGCGGTGAAAAACTGTTTTTT	CASRSTGGGEKLFF
NA	few	TRBV6-5	TRBJ1-2	TGTGCCAGCGCGTTCTCAGTAGGGACAATAGCTAACTATGGCTACACCTTC	CASAFSVGTIANYGYTF
NA	few	TRBV4-2	TRBJ1-2	TGTGCCAGCAGCCCTCTGGAGACCGCTGCTGTGTATGGCTACACCTTC	CASSPLETAAVYGYTF